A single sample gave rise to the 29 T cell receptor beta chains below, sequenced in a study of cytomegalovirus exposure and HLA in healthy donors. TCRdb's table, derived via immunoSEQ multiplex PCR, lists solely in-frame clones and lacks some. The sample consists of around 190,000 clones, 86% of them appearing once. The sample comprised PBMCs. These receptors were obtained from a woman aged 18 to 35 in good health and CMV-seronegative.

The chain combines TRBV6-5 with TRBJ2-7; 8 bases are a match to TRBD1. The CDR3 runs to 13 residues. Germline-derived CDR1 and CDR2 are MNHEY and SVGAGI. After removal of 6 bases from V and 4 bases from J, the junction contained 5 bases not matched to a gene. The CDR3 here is CASSLRGRYEQYF. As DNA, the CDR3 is TGTGCCAGCAGCCTCAGGGGGCGGTACGAGCAGTACTTC.

The CDR3, as DNA: TGTGCCACGGTCAGGTCAACTAATGAAAAACTGTTTTTT. Translated: CATVRSTNEKLFF. The V gene is TRBV6-1, the J gene TRBJ1-4; D gene uncertain. This CDR3 is built from 13 residues. With 10 bases removed from V and 0 bases from J, the gap between germline ends came to 9 bases. The germline CDR1 and CDR2 sequences are MNHNS and SASEGT.

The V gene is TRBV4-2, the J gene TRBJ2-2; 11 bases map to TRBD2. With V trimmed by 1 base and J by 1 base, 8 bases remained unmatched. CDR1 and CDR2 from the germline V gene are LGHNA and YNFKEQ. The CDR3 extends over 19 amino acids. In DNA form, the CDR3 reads TGTGCCAGCAGCCAAGTTACGCTAGCGGGGGGCCGGAACACCGGGGAGCTGTTTTTT. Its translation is CASSQVTLAGGRNTGELFF.

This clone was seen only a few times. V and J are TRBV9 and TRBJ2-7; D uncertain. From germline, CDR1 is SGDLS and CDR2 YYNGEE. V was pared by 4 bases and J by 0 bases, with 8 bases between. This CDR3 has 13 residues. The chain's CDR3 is CASSPLSSYEQYF. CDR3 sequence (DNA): TGTGCCAGCAGCCCCCTCTCCTCCTACGAGCAGTACTTC.

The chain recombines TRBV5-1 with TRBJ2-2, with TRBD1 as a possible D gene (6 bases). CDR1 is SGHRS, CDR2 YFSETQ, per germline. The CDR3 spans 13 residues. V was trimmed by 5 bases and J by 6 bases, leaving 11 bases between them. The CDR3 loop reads CASRIQGSGELFF. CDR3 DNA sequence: TGCGCCAGCAGAATACAGGGTTCCGGGGAGCTGTTTTTT.

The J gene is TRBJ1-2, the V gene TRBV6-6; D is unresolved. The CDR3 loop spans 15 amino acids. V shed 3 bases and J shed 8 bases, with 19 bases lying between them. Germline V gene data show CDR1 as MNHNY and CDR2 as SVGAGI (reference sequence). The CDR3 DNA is TGTGCCAGCAGTTATGACCTCGGGTCCCGTTTGGGCTACACCTTC. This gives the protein CASSYDLGSRLGYTF.

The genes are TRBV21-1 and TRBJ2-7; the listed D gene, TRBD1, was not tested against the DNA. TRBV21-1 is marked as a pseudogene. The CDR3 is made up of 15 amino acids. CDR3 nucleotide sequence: TGTGCCAGCAGCAACCTCCGGGACAGGGGTCACGAGCAGTACTTC. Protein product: CASSNLRDRGHEQYF.

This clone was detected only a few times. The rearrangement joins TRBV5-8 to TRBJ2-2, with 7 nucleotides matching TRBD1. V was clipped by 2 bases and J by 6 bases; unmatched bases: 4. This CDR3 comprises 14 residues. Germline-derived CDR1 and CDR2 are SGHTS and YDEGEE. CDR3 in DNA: TGTGCCAGCAGCTTAGGACAGGTGTCCGGGGAGCTGTTTTTT. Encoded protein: CASSLGQVSGELFF.

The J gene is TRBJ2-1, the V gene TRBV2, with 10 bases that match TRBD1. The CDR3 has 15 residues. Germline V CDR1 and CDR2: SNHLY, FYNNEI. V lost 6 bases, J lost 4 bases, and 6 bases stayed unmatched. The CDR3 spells CASRTPGQGYNEQFF. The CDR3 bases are TGTGCCAGCAGGACCCCGGGACAGGGGTACAATGAGCAGTTCTTC.

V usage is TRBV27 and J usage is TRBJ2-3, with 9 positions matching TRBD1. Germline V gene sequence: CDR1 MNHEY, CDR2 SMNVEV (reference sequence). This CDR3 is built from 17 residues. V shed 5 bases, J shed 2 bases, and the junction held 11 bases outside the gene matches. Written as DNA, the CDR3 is TGTGCCAGCAGTGCCTCGGACAGGGGTCTTTTCACAGATACGCAGTATTTT. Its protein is CASSASDRGLFTDTQYF.

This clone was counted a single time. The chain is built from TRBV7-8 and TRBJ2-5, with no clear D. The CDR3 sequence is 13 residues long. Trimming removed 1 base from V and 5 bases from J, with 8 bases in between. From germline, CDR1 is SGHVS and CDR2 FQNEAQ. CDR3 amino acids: CASSLDPRETQYF. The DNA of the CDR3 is TGTGCCAGCAGCTTAGACCCCAGGGAGACCCAGTACTTC.

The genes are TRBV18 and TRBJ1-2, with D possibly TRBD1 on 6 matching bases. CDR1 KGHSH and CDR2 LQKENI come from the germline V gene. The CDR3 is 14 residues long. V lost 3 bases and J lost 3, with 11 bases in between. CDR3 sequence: CASSPGAGDYGYTF. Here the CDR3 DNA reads TGTGCCAGCTCACCGGGGGCAGGGGACTATGGCTACACCTTC.

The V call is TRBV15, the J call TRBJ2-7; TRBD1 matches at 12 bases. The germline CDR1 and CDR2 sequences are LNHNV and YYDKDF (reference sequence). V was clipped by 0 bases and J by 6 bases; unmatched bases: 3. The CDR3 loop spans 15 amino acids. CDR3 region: CATSREGQGAVEQYF. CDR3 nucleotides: TGTGCCACCAGCAGAGAGGGACAGGGGGCCGTCGAGCAGTACTTC. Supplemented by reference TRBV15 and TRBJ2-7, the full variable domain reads DAMVIQNPRYQVTQFGKPVTLSCSQTLNHNVMYWYQQKSSQAPKLLFHYYDKDFNNEADTPDNFQSRRPNTSFCFLDIRSPGLGDTAMYLCATSREGQGAVEQYFGPGTRLTVT.

The CDR3 region has the DNA TGCGCCAGCAGCCAAGATAAGGGGCGACAGAGCTCCTACAATGAGCAGTTCTTC. Amino acid sequence: CASSQDKGRQSSYNEQFF. The chain couples TRBV4-1 to TRBJ2-1; tentative D call: TRBD1 (5 bases). CDR1 is MGHRA and CDR2 is YSYEKL in the germline V gene. Trimming cost V 0 bases and J 0 bases, with 15 bases left between them. CDR3 length: 18 residues.

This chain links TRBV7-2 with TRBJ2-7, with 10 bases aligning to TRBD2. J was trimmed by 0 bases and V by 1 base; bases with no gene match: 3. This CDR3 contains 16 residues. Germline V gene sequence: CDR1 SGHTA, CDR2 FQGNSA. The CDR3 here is CASSLVAGGHSYEQYF. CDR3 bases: TGTGCCAGCAGCTTAGTAGCGGGAGGACACTCCTACGAGCAGTACTTC.

The CDR3 spells CAISERGHSFYGYTF. The CDR3 DNA sequence: TGTGCCATCAGTGAAAGGGGACACAGCTTTTATGGCTACACCTTC. The rearrangement joins TRBV10-3 to TRBJ1-2; maybe TRBD1 (6 bases). Trimming took 3 bases from V and 5 from J, leaving 16 bases between them. The germline CDR1 and CDR2 sequences are ENHRY and SYGVKD. The CDR3 consists of 15 residues.

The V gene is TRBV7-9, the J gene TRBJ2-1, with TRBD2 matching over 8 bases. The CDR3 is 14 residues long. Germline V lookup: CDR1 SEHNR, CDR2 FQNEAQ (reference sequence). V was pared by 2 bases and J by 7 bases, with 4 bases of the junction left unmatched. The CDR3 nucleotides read TGTGCCAGCAGCTTAAGCGGGAGTGGTAATGAGCAGTTCTTC. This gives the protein CASSLSGSGNEQFF.

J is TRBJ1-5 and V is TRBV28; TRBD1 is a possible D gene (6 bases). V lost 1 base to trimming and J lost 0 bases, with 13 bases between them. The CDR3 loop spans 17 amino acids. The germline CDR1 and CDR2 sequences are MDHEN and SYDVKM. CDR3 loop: CASSLFWQGPSNQPQHF. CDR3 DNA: TGTGCCAGCAGTTTATTCTGGCAGGGGCCTAGCAATCAGCCCCAGCATTTT.

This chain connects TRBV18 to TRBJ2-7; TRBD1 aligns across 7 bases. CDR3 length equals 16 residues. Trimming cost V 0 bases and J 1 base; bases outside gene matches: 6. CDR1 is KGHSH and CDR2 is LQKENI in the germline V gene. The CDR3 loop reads CASSPPRQGISYEQYF. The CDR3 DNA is TGTGCCAGCTCACCACCGAGACAGGGAATATCCTACGAGCAGTACTTC.

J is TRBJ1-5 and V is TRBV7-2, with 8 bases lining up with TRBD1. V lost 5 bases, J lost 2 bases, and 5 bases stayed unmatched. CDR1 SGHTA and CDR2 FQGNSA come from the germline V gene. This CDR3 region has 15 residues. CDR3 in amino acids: CASSPETGGNQPQHF. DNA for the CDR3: TGTGCCAGCAGCCCGGAGACAGGGGGCAATCAGCCCCAGCATTTT. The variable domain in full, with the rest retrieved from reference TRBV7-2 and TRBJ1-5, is GAGVSQSPSNKVTEKGKDVELRCDPISGHTALYWYRQSLGQGLEFLIYFQGNSAPDKSGLPSDRFSAERTGGSVSTLTIQRTQQEDSAVYLCASSPETGGNQPQHFGDGTRLSIL.

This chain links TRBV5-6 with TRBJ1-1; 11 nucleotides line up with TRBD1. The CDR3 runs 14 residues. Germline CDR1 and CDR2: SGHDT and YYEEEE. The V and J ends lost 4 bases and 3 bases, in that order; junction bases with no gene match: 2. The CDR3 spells CASSRDRGYTEAFF. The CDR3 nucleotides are TGTGCCAGCAGCCGGGACAGGGGGTACACTGAAGCTTTCTTT.

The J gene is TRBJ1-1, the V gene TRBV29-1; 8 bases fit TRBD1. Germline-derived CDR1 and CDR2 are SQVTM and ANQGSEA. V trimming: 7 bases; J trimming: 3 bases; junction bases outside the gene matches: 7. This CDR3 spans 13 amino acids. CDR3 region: CSGTGNPDTEAFF. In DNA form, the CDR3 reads TGCAGCGGGACAGGGAACCCGGACACTGAAGCTTTCTTT.

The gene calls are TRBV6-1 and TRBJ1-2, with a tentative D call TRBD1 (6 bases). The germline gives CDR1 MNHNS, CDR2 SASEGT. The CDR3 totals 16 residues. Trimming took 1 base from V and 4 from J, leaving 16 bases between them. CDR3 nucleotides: TGTGCCAGCAGTGAAGGGGCAGGGGATGTCCTCTATGGCTACACCTTC. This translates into CASSEGAGDVLYGYTF.

CDR3 protein: CASSTGTGIYGYTF. DNA of the CDR3: TGTGCCAGCAGCACCGGGACAGGGATATATGGCTACACCTTC. The chain employs TRBV7-2 and TRBJ1-2; 9 nucleotides match TRBD1. V lost 5 bases and J lost 5; bases outside the gene matches: 6. The germline gives CDR1 SGHTA, CDR2 FQGNSA. CDR3 length: 14 amino acids. Combining the CDR3 with reference TRBV7-2 and TRBJ1-2 gives the whole variable domain GAGVSQSPSNKVTEKGKDVELRCDPISGHTALYWYRQSLGQGLEFLIYFQGNSAPDKSGLPSDRFSAERTGGSVSTLTIQRTQQEDSAVYLCASSTGTGIYGYTFGSGTRLTVV.

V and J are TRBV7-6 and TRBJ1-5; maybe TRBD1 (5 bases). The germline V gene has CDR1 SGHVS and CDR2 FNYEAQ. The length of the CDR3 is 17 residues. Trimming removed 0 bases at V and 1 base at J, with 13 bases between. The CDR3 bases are TGTGCCAGCAGCTTAGCGCTGGGGGGGATAAGCAATCAGCCCCAGCATTTT. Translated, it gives CASSLALGGISNQPQHF.

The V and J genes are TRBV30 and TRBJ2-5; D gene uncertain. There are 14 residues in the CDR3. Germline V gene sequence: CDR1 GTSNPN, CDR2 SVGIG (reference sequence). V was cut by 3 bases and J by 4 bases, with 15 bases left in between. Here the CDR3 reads CAWRSDTPRETQYF. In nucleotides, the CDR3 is TGTGCCTGGAGGAGCGATACCCCCAGAGAGACCCAGTACTTC.

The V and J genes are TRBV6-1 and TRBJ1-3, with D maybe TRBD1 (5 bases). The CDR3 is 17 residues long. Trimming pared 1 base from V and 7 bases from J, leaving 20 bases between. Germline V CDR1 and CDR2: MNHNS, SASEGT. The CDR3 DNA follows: TGTGCCAGCAGTGAAGTTCATGGGACTCGGTGGCCGAACACCATATATTTT. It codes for CASSEVHGTRWPNTIYF.

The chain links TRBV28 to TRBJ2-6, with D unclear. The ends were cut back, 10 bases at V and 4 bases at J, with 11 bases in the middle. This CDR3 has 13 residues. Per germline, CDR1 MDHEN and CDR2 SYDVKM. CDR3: CATHNFGANVLTF. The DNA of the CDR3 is TGTGCCACCCACAATTTCGGGGCCAACGTCCTGACTTTC.

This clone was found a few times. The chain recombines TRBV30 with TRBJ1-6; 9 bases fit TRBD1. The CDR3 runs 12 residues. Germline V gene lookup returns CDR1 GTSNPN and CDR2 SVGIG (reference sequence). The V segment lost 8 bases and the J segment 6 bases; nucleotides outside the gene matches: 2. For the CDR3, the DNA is TGTGCCCGACAGGGGGGTAATTCACCCCTCCACTTT. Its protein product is CARQGGNSPLHF.